This T cell receptor beta chain was observed in a study of PD-1 blockade in mismatch repair-deficient tumors. Study-level information: All were previously treated, progressing patients with about 11 mismatch repair-deficient cancer types.

This CDR3 region has 14 residues. Germline-derived CDR1 and CDR2 are SGHVS and FQNEAQ. After removal of 5 bases from V and 4 bases from J, the junction contained 7 bases not matched to a gene. Only a few counts were recorded for this clone. Its specificity is unknown. Mismatch repair deficiency was confirmed in all patients, by PCR or immunohistochemistry. A few pembrolizumab responders had their TCRs sequenced. Study findings and constraints: Tumor-resident clones, often undetectable pretreatment in blood, expanded then contracted after pembrolizumab.

Sequenced by immunoSEQ multiplex PCR; TCRdb stores in-frame clones only, minus some. The sample includes roughly 49,000 clones, 65% to 80% of them seen just once. The source material was PBMCs, sampled before pembrolizumab treatment. This receptor was taken from an adult with mismatch repair-deficient cancer. This chain links TRBV7-8 with TRBJ1-2; 7 bases line up with TRBD1. The CDR3: CASSPTGTSYGYTF. CDR3 coding DNA: TGTGCCAGCAGCCCGACAGGGACATCCTATGGCTACACCTTC. The complete variable domain, with remaining parts taken from reference TRBV7-8 and TRBJ1-2, reads GAGVSQSPRYKVAKRGQDVALRCDPISGHVSLFWYQQALGQGPEFLTYFQNEAQLDKSGLPSDRFFAERPEGSVSTLKIQRTQQEDSAVYLCASSPTGTSYGYTFGSGTRLTVV.